The 15 T cell receptor beta chains listed next were all sequenced from one sample in a study of tumor-infiltrating lymphocytes in primary liver carcinoma. Blood RNA came from unsorted whole blood; germline DNA was also extracted. cDNA specific to TCR beta was made from around 470 ng of total RNA, with a constant-region primer employed for priming. Investigators got TCR beta libraries out of three nested multiplex PCR rounds, done with slightly modified ARM-PCR. TRBV1-TRBV30 forward and Cbeta reverse primers drove the first two roughly 10-cycle rounds. TCRdb re-called the multiplex PCR reads through MiXCR, storing one row per CDR3 protein. The sample contains 200,000 or so distinct CDR3 sequences, approximately 64% of which appear only once. The source material was peripheral blood. Receptors were obtained from a woman aged 55-69 years with primary liver carcinoma and hepatitis B virus infection.

The chain is built from TRBV5-6 and TRBJ1-2; D is ambiguous. The V end lost 0 bases, the J end lost 8 bases, and 11 bases lay between the germline ends. Germline V gene data show CDR1 as SGHDT and CDR2 as YYEEEE. The CDR3 is 13 residues long. The CDR3 DNA sequence: TGTGCCAGCAGCTTGGCGGGAGGGCACGGCTACACCTTC. Its translation: CASSLAGGHGYTF. Using reference TRBV5-6 and TRBJ1-2 for the parts outside the CDR3, the full variable domain is DAGVTQSPTHLIKTRGQQVTLRCSPKSGHDTVSWYQQALGQGPQFIFQYYEEEERQRGNFPDRFSGHQFPNYSSELNVNALLLGDSALYLCASSLAGGHGYTFGSGTRLTVV.

Remarks on this clonotype: An end of the junction does not agree with germline; a read error may underlie this. The chain is built from TRBV4-3 and TRBJ2-1; D is unresolved. The CDR3 is made up of 16 amino acids. The germline V gene encodes CDR1 LGHNA and CDR2 YSLEER. CDR3 nucleotides: TGCGCCAGCAGCCGATTCCCCCCCCCGGCTGACAATAAGCAGTTCTTC. Residues: CASSRFPPPADNKQFF.

With regard to this clonotype: At one end the junction does not follow the germline gene, possibly because of a read error. The V and J genes are TRBV5-1 and TRBJ1-2, with D possibly TRBD1 on 5 matching bases. Germline assignment: CDR1 SGHRS and CDR2 YFSETQ. The CDR3 totals 15 residues. The CDR3 nucleotides are TGCGCCAGCACACAGGAGCCAGGACGGTCCTATGGTTACACCTTC. Protein: CASTQEPGRSYGYTF. Supplemented by reference TRBV5-1 and TRBJ1-2, the full variable domain reads KAGVTQTPRYLIKTRGQQVTLSCSPISGHRSVSWYQQTPGQGLQFLFEYFSETQRNKGNFPGRFSGRQFSNSRSEMNVSTLELGDSALYLCASTQEPGRSYGYTFGSGTRLTVV.

This chain connects TRBV5-1 to TRBJ2-1; TRBD2 aligns across 7 bases. The CDR3 totals 16 residues. Germline-derived CDR1 and CDR2 are SGHRS and YFSETQ. V lost 0 bases and J lost 2; bases outside the gene matches: 5. The CDR3 DNA reads TGCGCCAGCAGCTTGGTGGCGGGAGTTACCTACAATGAGCAGTTCTTC. Protein product: CASSLVAGVTYNEQFF.

This clonotype turned up a few times. V gene TRBV7-8 combines with J gene TRBJ2-2; 7 bases map to TRBD2. Trimming took 0 bases from V and 5 from J; bases not matched to a gene: 3. In germline, CDR1 is SGHVS, CDR2 FQNEAQ. This CDR3 spans 15 amino acids. The CDR3 loop is CASSLAWGGTGELFF. CDR3 nucleotide sequence: TGTGCCAGCAGCTTAGCGTGGGGGGGAACCGGGGAGCTGTTTTTT.

This clonotype was detected ten times or more. The J gene is TRBJ2-1, the V gene TRBV7-8, with TRBD2 identical over 9 bases. After removal of 0 bases from V and 2 bases from J, the junction contained 14 bases not matched to a gene. CDR3 size: 20 residues. The V gene's germline CDR1 is SGHVS and CDR2 FQNEAQ. The CDR3 loop reads CASSLASGLARTDTYNEQFF. As DNA, the CDR3 is TGTGCCAGCAGCTTAGCGTCTGGACTAGCGAGAACCGATACCTACAATGAGCAGTTCTTC.

Comments on this clonotype: Compared with germline, one end of the junction differs, possibly owing to a read error. The rearrangement uses TRBV11-2 and TRBJ1-1; 7 nucleotides match TRBD1. Germline values: CDR1 SGHAT, CDR2 FQNNGV. The CDR3 covers 14 residues. CDR3 nucleotides: TGTGCCAGTAGCTTAGTGGACAGGCAGAATGAAGCTTTCTTT. Translating it yields CASSLVDRQNEAFF.

To note about this clonotype: A junction end diverges from the germline sequence, so it may reflect a read error. The rearrangement joins TRBV11-1 to TRBJ1-1, with no clear D. The CDR3 has 14 amino acids. Germline V lookup: CDR1 SGHAT, CDR2 FQDESV (reference sequence). CDR3: CASSLGAPNTEAFF. The CDR3 DNA is TGTGCCAGCAGCTTAGGGGCGCCGAACACCGAAGCTTTCTTT.

This clonotype was detected a few times. The rearrangement uses TRBV5-1 and TRBJ2-1; either TRBD1 or TRBD2 may supply D (5 bases each). The CDR3 runs 14 residues. The V gene's germline CDR1 is SGHRS and CDR2 YFSETQ. The V end was cut by 0 bases, the J end by 4 bases, with 8 bases between. The CDR3 spells CASSLGDLYNEQFF. The CDR3 DNA follows: TGCGCCAGCAGCTTGGGGGACCTTTACAATGAGCAGTTCTTC.

As concerns this clonotype: A read error may explain this, as a much larger clone is one base away. The CDR3 here is CASSVKAGGFERYF. DNA for the CDR3: TGCGCCAGCAGTGTGAAAGCGGGAGGGTTCGAGCGGTACTTC. The V and J genes are TRBV10-2 and TRBJ2-7; 10 bases line up with TRBD2. The CDR3 is 14 amino acids. The germline V gene has CDR1 WSHSY and CDR2 SAAADI.

This clonotype was recorded a few times. The chain links TRBV5-1 to TRBJ1-2; D is ambiguous. CDR1 SGHRS and CDR2 YFSETQ come from the germline V gene. This CDR3 spans 14 amino acids. V lost 0 bases and J 3 bases, leaving 9 bases between the germline ends. The CDR3 here is CASSLGTAYYGYTF. The CDR3 nucleotides read TGCGCCAGCAGCTTGGGGACGGCTTACTATGGCTACACCTTC.

Note on this clonotype: Mismatch with germline at one junction end may stem from a read error. The rearrangement joins TRBV28 to TRBJ2-1, with TRBD2 identical over 7 bases. CDR3 size: 15 residues. The germline CDR1 and CDR2 sequences are MDHEN and SYDVKM. The CDR3, as DNA: TGTGCCAGCAGTTTATTAGGAGGGAGGGTCAATAAGCAGTTCTTC. This translates into CASSLLGGRVNKQFF.

A few counts support this clonotype. This chain connects TRBV14 to TRBJ2-3; D is perhaps TRBD2 (6 bases). The V end lost 2 bases, the J end lost 2 bases, and 14 bases lay between the germline ends. Germline V gives CDR1 SGHDN, CDR2 FVKESK. CDR3 size: 16 residues. CDR3 DNA sequence: TGTGCCAGCAGCCAACTTGCGGGACGGAACACAGATACGCAGTATTTT. Protein product: CASSQLAGRNTDTQYF.

Comments on this clonotype: This may be a read error: a much more frequent sequence differs by one nucleotide. The chain recombines TRBV29-1 with TRBJ2-3; 7 bases agree with TRBD2. V lost 4 bases and J lost 6; bases outside the gene matches: 10. The CDR3 is 14 amino acids. CDR1 SQVTM and CDR2 ANQGSEA come from the germline V gene. CDR3 amino acids: CSVVKTSRMDTQYF. The CDR3 bases are TGCAGCGTTGTTAAGACTAGCAGGATGGATACGCAGTATTTT.

J is TRBJ2-1 and V is TRBV30, with a possible D match to TRBD2 (5 bases). CDR3 length: 13 residues. The germline V gene encodes CDR1 GTSNPN and CDR2 SVGIG (reference sequence). Trimming removed 0 bases from V and 5 bases from J, with 8 bases in between. This CDR3 is CAWSVGGNNEQFF. The CDR3 DNA is TGTGCCTGGAGTGTTGGAGGTAACAATGAGCAGTTCTTC.